This TCR beta chain was sequenced in a study of blood T cell repertoires in COVID-19. Study overall: The origin of the acute and convalescent COVID-19 samples was the United States, Italy and Spain. Sample material is recorded as cDNA or gDNA derived from T cells, B-cell-depleted T cells, or PBMCs.

V trimming: 5 bases; J trimming: 7 bases; junction bases outside the gene matches: 13. CDR3 length: 15 amino acids. In germline, CDR1 is SEHNR, CDR2 FQNEAQ (reference sequence). The Seattle patients joined while their infection was active and were tracked longitudinally afterward. Original handling: From reference gene primer amplification, estimates of nucleated cell counts were derived. The assay was immunoSEQ multiplex PCR, and TCRdb's table has in-frame clones only and misses some. The V and J calls and the clone size are those of that table, but D and trimming were determined from the DNA. The sample holds 350,000 to 450,000 clones, about 89% seen once.

The sequence came from a woman aged 40 to 49 with COVID-19, enrolled during active disease. The chain recombines TRBV7-9 with TRBJ1-2, with 7 bases identical to TRBD1. Sequencing was done on a sample of peripheral blood. CDR3 in DNA: TGTGCCAGCAGCCCTGGGGACAGTTTATTAGGTGGCTACACCTTC. Translating it yields CASSPGDSLLGGYTF.